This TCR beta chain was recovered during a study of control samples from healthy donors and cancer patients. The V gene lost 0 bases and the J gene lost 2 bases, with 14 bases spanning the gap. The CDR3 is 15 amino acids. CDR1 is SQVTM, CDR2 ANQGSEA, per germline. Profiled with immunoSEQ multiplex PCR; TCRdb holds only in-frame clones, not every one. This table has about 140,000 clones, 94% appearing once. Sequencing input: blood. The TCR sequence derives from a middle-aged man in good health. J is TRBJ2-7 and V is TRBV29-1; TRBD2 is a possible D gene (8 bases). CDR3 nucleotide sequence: TGCAGCGTTGAAGAAGCGGGAGACAGGGCCTACGAGCAGTACTTC. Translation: CSVEEAGDRAYEQYF.